One and the same sample provided the 12 T cell receptor beta chains below, sequenced in a study of OX40 agonist ivuxolimab in advanced cancers. Some clones are missing from TCRdb's copy, which holds only in-frame ones; the method was immunoSEQ multiplex PCR. The sample lists approximately 49,000 clones, 75% to 85% occurring once. The sample here was CD4+ or CD8+ T cells sorted from blood, taken in a trial of the OX40 agonist ivuxolimab. These receptors were taken from an adult with an advanced solid tumor such as melanoma, head and neck, liver or kidney cancer.

The chain uses TRBV7-2 and TRBJ1-6; no definite D call. Trimming left V 0 bases short and J 8 bases short, with 5 bases between. The CDR3 is 13 residues long. Germline CDR1 SGHTA, CDR2 FQGNSA. The CDR3 coding sequence is TGTGCCAGCAGCTTAGCCCTTGATTCACCCCTCCACTTT. Translated, it gives CASSLALDSPLHF.

The chain uses TRBV9 and TRBJ2-3; D unresolved. Trimming removed 0 bases from V and 0 bases from J, with 5 bases in between. Germline V gene lookup returns CDR1 SGDLS and CDR2 YYNGEE. CDR3 length: 14 residues. CDR3 in DNA: TGTGCCAGCAGCGTAGATGGTAGCACAGATACGCAGTATTTT. It specifies CASSVDGSTDTQYF.

The chain recombines TRBV2 with TRBJ2-3; D perhaps matches TRBD2 (5 bases). Germline V gene sequence: CDR1 SNHLY, CDR2 FYNNEI. The CDR3 loop spans 14 amino acids. Trimming shortened V by 8 bases and J by 2 bases, and 14 bases separated the two germline ends. The DNA for the CDR3 is TGTGCCAGCCTTTTAGGAGGTTCCACAGATACGCAGTATTTT. It yields the protein CASLLGGSTDTQYF.

This chain joins TRBV4-1 and TRBJ2-7; D call uncertain. The ends were cut back, 4 bases at V and 2 bases at J, with 9 bases in the middle. Looked up from germline, CDR1 is MGHRA and CDR2 is YSYEKL. CDR3 length: 13 amino acids. The CDR3 DNA reads as TGCGCCAGCAGCCTAGAATTTGCCTACGAGCAGTACTTC. Amino acids: CASSLEFAYEQYF.

This clone has a handful of counts. This chain joins TRBV13 and TRBJ2-2; 9 positions match TRBD2. Germline CDR1 PRHDT, CDR2 FYEKMQ (reference sequence). Unmatched junction bases numbered 11, after V lost 5 bases and J lost 4 bases. The CDR3 spans 17 residues. CDR3 coding DNA: TGTGCCAGCAGCCGCCTGGTGAGCGGGGGGCGCACCGGGGAGCTGTTTTTT. Protein: CASSRLVSGGRTGELFF.

The gene calls are TRBV19 and TRBJ1-4; 7 nucleotides line up with TRBD1. CDR3 length equals 14 residues. Germline CDR1 LNHDA, CDR2 SQIVND (reference sequence). The V gene end was trimmed by 4 bases and the J gene end by 6 bases; junction bases not matched to a gene: 5. The CDR3 coding sequence is TGTGCCAGTAGTACGTGGGACAGTTATGAAAAACTGTTTTTT. This codes for CASSTWDSYEKLFF.

The CDR3 sequence: CASSLDSAVGYTF. CDR3 DNA: TGTGCCAGCAGCTTAGATTCGGCAGTTGGCTACACCTTC. The V call is TRBV7-9, the J call TRBJ1-2; D is ambiguous. CDR3 length equals 13 residues. The V end lost 1 base, the J end lost 7 bases, and 10 bases lay between the germline ends. Germline values: CDR1 SEHNR, CDR2 FQNEAQ (reference sequence).

This chain connects TRBV28 to TRBJ1-4; D gene uncertain. The germline V gene encodes CDR1 MDHEN and CDR2 SYDVKM. Trimming stripped 10 bases from V and 8 bases from J, with 8 bases between. The CDR3 runs 10 residues. CDR3 residues: CATHGEKLFF. The CDR3 DNA follows: TGTGCCACCCATGGGGAAAAACTGTTTTTT.

By share, this clone counts as medium-sized. CDR3 nucleotides: TGTGCCAGCAGCGCTATGACAGGGCGCACTGAAGCTTTCTTT. Translating it yields CASSAMTGRTEAFF. The genes are TRBV9 and TRBJ1-1; 7 positions match TRBD1. The CDR3 has 14 residues. Germline CDR1 reads SGDLS; CDR2 reads YYNGEE. After removal of 3 bases from V and 4 bases from J, the junction contained 6 bases not matched to a gene.

This rearrangement joins TRBV19 to TRBJ1-1; D is possibly TRBD1 (6 bases). Germline V gene data show CDR1 as LNHDA and CDR2 as SQIVND (reference sequence). V dropped 6 bases and J dropped 3 bases, with 17 bases sitting between them. CDR3 length: 15 residues. The CDR3 sequence: CASRIQGSRDTEAFF. The CDR3 DNA follows: TGTGCCAGTAGGATACAGGGAAGCAGGGACACTGAAGCTTTCTTT.

The CDR3 sequence: CASSLGPYTEAFF. The DNA for the CDR3 is TGTGCCAGCAGTTTAGGACCTTACACTGAAGCTTTCTTT. The chain carries TRBV6-5 and TRBJ1-1, with D hard to call. This CDR3 is 13 amino acids long. Germline V gives CDR1 MNHEY, CDR2 SVGAGI. Trimming pared 4 bases from V and 3 bases from J, leaving 9 bases between.

The J gene is TRBJ2-7, the V gene TRBV6-6; TRBD2 agrees at 7 bases. This CDR3 contains 13 residues. The trim removed 5 bases at V and 3 bases at J, leaving 4 bases unmatched. Germline-derived CDR1 and CDR2 are MNHNY and SVGAGI (reference sequence). This chain's CDR3 is CASSSGESYEQYF. DNA of the CDR3: TGTGCCAGCAGTAGCGGGGAAAGCTACGAGCAGTACTTC.